The sequence of this T cell receptor (beta chain) was determined in a study of beta chain features in type 1 diabetes. Study-level points and caveats: Shorter TCRB CDR3s, moderately but significantly so, were found in Type 1 diabetes patients in all four CD4+ subsets. Any role of HLA type in TCRB rearrangement remained unresolved here. Fewer junction insertions and more nucleotide deletions appeared in type 1 diabetes patients.

Germline assignment: CDR1 MNHNY and CDR2 SVGAGI (reference sequence). This CDR3 is built from 14 residues. V shed 6 bases and J 8 bases; nucleotides not matched to a gene: 7. TCRB transcripts that were expressed got sequenced, as all of the isolated RNA had been reverse transcribed. Regulatory, naive and central memory T cell samples averaged about 3.57 million reads. The method was immunoSEQ multiplex PCR; TCRdb's version includes in-frame clones alone and lacks a portion of them. The sample yields roughly 38,000 clones, 66% seen once. This clone was observed a few times. Its specificity is not known.

V and J are TRBV6-6 and TRBJ1-4; TRBD1 matches 9 bases. This clonotype originated in a man younger than 45 with type 1 diabetes. Some clones in this sample may be carry-over from other donors' samples. Sequenced input: Tregs from blood. The CDR3 loop is CASRGDREDEKLFF. CDR3 nucleotide sequence: TGTGCCAGCAGGGGGGACAGGGAGGACGAAAAACTGTTTTTT.